The 10 T cell receptor beta chains below were found in one sample sequenced in a study of immune evolution from preneoplasia to lung adenocarcinoma. TCRdb keeps only in-frame clones here, not all; method: immunoSEQ multiplex PCR. The sample records some 2,000 clones, roughly 85% being singletons. Sequencing input: FFPE adjacent normal lung tissue. All receptors come from a person aged 65 to 85 with lung adenocarcinoma.

The V gene is TRBV6-1, the J gene TRBJ1-2, with a tentative D call TRBD1 (5 bases). This CDR3 region has 13 residues. Trimming removed 3 bases at V and 5 bases at J, with 10 bases between. Per the germline V gene, CDR1 is MNHNS and CDR2 is SASEGT. This CDR3 reads CASSDRGYYGYTF. The CDR3 nucleotides are TGTGCCAGCAGTGATAGGGGCTATTATGGCTACACCTTC.

The chain carries TRBV7-3 and TRBJ2-1, with TRBD2 matching 11 bases. This CDR3 region has 15 residues. J lost 5 bases, V lost 3 bases, and 3 bases had no gene match. Germline V CDR1 and CDR2: SGHTA, FQGTGA. CDR3: CASSFRLAGHNEQFF. For the CDR3, the DNA is TGTGCCAGCAGCTTCCGACTAGCGGGACACAATGAGCAGTTCTTC.

The chain employs TRBV28 and TRBJ1-2; 7 nucleotides agree with TRBD1. Germline V gene lookup returns CDR1 MDHEN and CDR2 SYDVKM. Unmatched junction bases numbered 11, after V lost 3 bases and J lost 1 base. The CDR3 consists of 17 residues. The CDR3 DNA is TGTGCCAGCAGTTTTCCACCCCGGACAGGCGGTAACTATGGCTACACCTTC. It codes for CASSFPPRTGGNYGYTF.

J is TRBJ2-7 and V is TRBV7-9; D possibly corresponds to TRBD2 (5 bases). The CDR3 is 15 residues long. The germline V gene has CDR1 SEHNR and CDR2 FQNEAQ (reference sequence). Trimming took 0 bases from V and 3 from J, leaving 12 bases between them. The CDR3 is CASSLAVASGYEQYF. The CDR3 region has the DNA TGTGCCAGCAGCTTAGCGGTAGCGTCGGGCTACGAGCAGTACTTC.

The rearrangement joins TRBV2 to TRBJ2-5; TRBD1 agrees at 7 bases. Trimming at V came to 2 bases and at J to 4 bases, leaving 10 bases not matched to a gene. The CDR3 has 16 residues. Looked up from germline, CDR1 is SNHLY and CDR2 is FYNNEI. CDR3: CASSETLTGIGETQYF. CDR3 in DNA: TGTGCCAGCAGTGAAACCCTGACAGGGATAGGAGAGACCCAGTACTTC. Full variable domain (rest looked up from reference TRBV2 and TRBJ2-5): EPEVTQTPSHQVTQMGQEVILRCVPISNHLYFYWYRQILGQKVEFLVSFYNNEISEKSEIFDDQFSVERPDGSNFTLKIRSTKLEDSAMYFCASSETLTGIGETQYFGPGTRLLVL.

The chain uses TRBV5-6 and TRBJ1-4; 7 bases align to TRBD1. The junction had 5 bases not matched to a gene; V was cut back by 3 bases and J by 0 bases. The germline CDR1 and CDR2 sequences are SGHDT and YYEEEE. This CDR3 has 16 residues. The chain's CDR3 is CASSSRQGATNEKLFF. The CDR3 nucleotides are TGTGCCAGCAGCTCAAGACAGGGCGCAACTAATGAAAAACTGTTTTTT.

In this sample, this clone turned up once. The chain employs TRBV28 and TRBJ1-2; no definite D call. With 2 bases removed from V and 6 bases from J, the gap between germline ends came to 10 bases. The CDR3 covers 13 residues. Germline CDR1 reads MDHEN; CDR2 reads SYDVKM. The CDR3 reads CASSLVGRNGYTF. Here the CDR3 DNA reads TGTGCCAGCAGTTTAGTGGGGAGAAATGGCTACACCTTC.

The rearrangement uses TRBV14 and TRBJ1-2, with D maybe TRBD1 (5 bases). The germline V gene has CDR1 SGHDN and CDR2 FVKESK. This CDR3 region has 15 residues. Trimming left V 0 bases short and J 3 bases short, with 11 bases between. CDR3 amino acids: CASSQDWDGYYGYTF. DNA of the CDR3: TGTGCCAGCAGCCAAGATTGGGACGGGTACTATGGCTACACCTTC.

This chain links TRBV27 with TRBJ1-4; D is undetermined. V was clipped by 6 bases and J by 0 bases, with 17 bases between them. This CDR3 has 17 residues. Looked up from germline, CDR1 is MNHEY and CDR2 is SMNVEV (reference sequence). CDR3 bases: TGTGCCAGCAGCCCCTCGGTTTTGGATGCAACTAATGAAAAACTGTTTTTT. Amino acids: CASSPSVLDATNEKLFF.

The rearrangement links TRBV9 to TRBJ1-4, with D tentatively TRBD1 (5 bases). The CDR3 sequence is 15 residues long. Looked up from germline, CDR1 is SGDLS and CDR2 is YYNGEE. Trimming pared 6 bases from V and 3 bases from J, leaving 15 bases between. The CDR3 DNA reads as TGTGCCAGCACCCCGCAGGGTGCCGCTAATGAAAAACTGTTTTTT. Protein sequence: CASTPQGAANEKLFF.